This is a list of T cell receptor beta chains from one sample in a study of blood T cell repertoires in COVID-19. Profiling relied on immunoSEQ multiplex PCR, and the TCRdb table lists in-frame clones only, not all of them. This table has around 140,000 clones, around 89% appearing once. Sequenced sample: peripheral blood. The receptors come from a man in his 70s with active COVID-19. Each CDR3 is given with its conserved first and last residue. D genes are given only for firm matches. Some rows have no size entry. The others give once, few or many, or a class for an expanded clone.

size,J,V,D,CDR3,DNA
few,TRBJ2-1,TRBV28,NA,CASSFAGQNNEQFF,TGTGCCAGCAGTTTCGCTGGACAGAATAATGAGCAGTTCTTC
NA,TRBJ2-1,TRBV7-2,TRBD2,CASSFRGTSGHNEQFF,TGTGCCAGCAGCTTTCGTGGGACTAGCGGACACAATGAGCAGTTCTTC
NA,TRBJ1-6,TRBV28,NA,CASSTRDTYNSPLHF,TGTGCCAGCAGCACCCGGGACACCTATAATTCACCCCTCCACTTT
NA,TRBJ2-5,TRBV6-5,TRBD2,CASTGGLAGGVTQYF,TGTGCCAGCACCGGGGGACTAGCGGGAGGGGTGACCCAGTACTTC
few,TRBJ2-7,TRBV7-9,TRBD2,CASSLLAGGPTEQYF,TGTGCCAGCAGCCTCCTAGCGGGAGGGCCTACCGAGCAGTACTTC
NA,TRBJ2-7,TRBV12-3/TRBV12-4,NA,CASSLTPYEQYF,TGTGCCAGCAGTTTAACTCCCTACGAGCAGTACTTC
NA,TRBJ2-1,TRBV3-1/TRBV3-2,NA,CASSQVSVGEQFF,TGTGCCAGCAGCCAAGTCAGCGTCGGTGAGCAGTTCTTC
NA,TRBJ2-7,TRBV3-1/TRBV3-2,TRBD2,CASSLSGRAYEQYF,TGTGCCAGCAGCCTTAGCGGGAGAGCCTACGAGCAGTACTTC
NA,TRBJ2-7,TRBV27,NA,CASSLQGSRYEQYF,TGTGCCAGCAGTTTACAGGGATCGCGTTACGAGCAGTACTTC
NA,TRBJ2-7,TRBV2,TRBD2,CASRGLAVSYEQYF,TGTGCCAGCAGGGGACTAGCGGTGTCCTACGAGCAGTACTTC
NA,TRBJ1-4,TRBV30,NA,CAWSGVWASGTEKLFF,TGTGCCTGGAGTGGGGTGTGGGCTAGCGGGACAGAAAAACTGTTTTTT
NA,TRBJ2-2,TRBV21-1,NA,CASSPTVRGPDCTGELFF,TGTGCCAGCAGCCCTACCGTCAGGGGACCCGATTGCACCGGGGAGCTGTTTTTT
NA,TRBJ1-2,TRBV9,TRBD1,CASSVADRAYGYTF,TGTGCCAGCAGCGTAGCTGACAGGGCGTATGGCTACACCTTC
NA,TRBJ2-5,TRBV9,TRBD1,CASSAGQIQETQYF,TGTGCCAGCAGCGCGGGACAGATTCAAGAGACCCAGTACTTC
NA,TRBJ2-1,TRBV19,TRBD2,CASSMEPSGLLFYNEQFF,TGTGCCAGTAGTATGGAACCTAGCGGCCTACTCTTTTACAATGAGCAGTTCTTC
NA,TRBJ2-1,TRBV6-5,TRBD2,CASSLGLANNEQFF,TGTGCCAGCAGTTTAGGACTAGCGAACAATGAGCAGTTCTTC
NA,TRBJ2-7,TRBV5-5,TRBD1,CASSWDRTTGQYF,TGTGCCAGCAGCTGGGACAGAACTACGGGGCAGTACTTC
few,TRBJ1-5,TRBV6-1,NA,CASSETQGNQPQHF,TGTGCCAGCAGTGAAACTCAGGGAAATCAGCCCCAGCATTTT
NA,TRBJ1-4,TRBV30,TRBD1,CAWSDPKSGTGNEKLFF,TGTGCCTGGAGTGACCCTAAGAGTGGGACAGGAAATGAAAAACTGTTTTTT
NA,TRBJ2-3,TRBV7-2,NA,CASSFRLVTDTQYF,TGTGCCAGCAGCTTCCGATTAGTCACAGATACGCAGTATTTT
NA,TRBJ1-1,TRBV7-2,TRBD1,CASSASQGAGTEAFF,TGTGCCAGCAGCGCGTCACAGGGGGCTGGCACTGAAGCTTTCTTT
NA,TRBJ2-1,TRBV18,TRBD2,CASSSGTNSYNEQFF,TGTGCCAGCTCCTCGGGGACTAATTCCTACAATGAGCAGTTCTTC
NA,TRBJ1-2,TRBV4-2,NA,CASSQERAGWYGYTF,TGTGCCAGCAGCCAAGAAAGGGCAGGGTGGTATGGCTACACCTTC
NA,TRBJ2-1,TRBV7-9,NA,CASSLVGQGYNEQFF,TGTGCCAGCAGCTTAGTCGGTCAGGGTTACAATGAGCAGTTCTTC
NA,TRBJ1-1,TRBV1,NA,CTSSQGGPVMNTEAFF,TGCACCAGCAGCCAAGGGGGGCCGGTCATGAACACTGAAGCTTTCTTT
NA,TRBJ2-1,TRBV7-3,NA,CASSLGLYNEQFF,TGTGCCAGCAGCTTAGGGCTCTACAATGAGCAGTTCTTC
NA,TRBJ1-1,TRBV29-1,TRBD1,CSVHRGMGTEAFF,TGCAGCGTTCACAGGGGAATGGGCACTGAAGCTTTCTTT
NA,TRBJ2-7,TRBV15,TRBD1,CATSREGTGRYEQYF,TGTGCCACCAGCAGAGAGGGGACAGGGAGGTACGAGCAGTACTTC
NA,TRBJ2-7,TRBV5-4,NA,CASSLAFGDEQYF,TGTGCCAGCAGCTTGGCCTTCGGGGACGAGCAGTACTTC
NA,TRBJ1-3,TRBV6-5,NA,CASRVGGAGNTIYF,TGTGCCAGCAGGGTGGGGGGGGCTGGAAACACCATATATTTT
NA,TRBJ2-1,TRBV7-9,NA,CASSLGNSQAEQFF,TGTGCCAGCAGCTTAGGAAATAGTCAGGCTGAGCAGTTCTTC
NA,TRBJ2-7,TRBV27,TRBD2,CASSSPLRLADEQYF,TGTGCCAGCAGTTCACCCCTCCGACTAGCGGACGAGCAGTACTTC
NA,TRBJ2-3,TRBV14,TRBD1,CASSPRDRSTDTQYF,TGTGCCAGCAGCCCCCGGGACAGGAGCACAGATACGCAGTATTTT
NA,TRBJ1-1,TRBV6-5,NA,CASSRGTGIEAFF,TGTGCCAGCAGTCGGGGGACTGGAATTGAAGCTTTCTTT
NA,TRBJ1-1,TRBV15,NA,CATSRDRVNTEAFF,TGTGCCACCAGCAGAGATCGCGTGAACACTGAAGCTTTCTTT
few,TRBJ1-3,TRBV30,NA,CAWSKVRLSGNTIYF,TGTGCCTGGAGTAAGGTCAGGCTCTCTGGAAACACCATATATTTT
NA,TRBJ1-2,TRBV4-2,NA,CASSQELYGYTF,TGTGCCAGCAGCCAAGAACTCTATGGCTACACCTTC
NA,TRBJ2-6,TRBV5-1,NA,CASSLEPGLAGANVLTF,TGCGCCAGCAGCCTCGAGCCAGGGTTAGCTGGGGCCAACGTCCTGACTTTC
NA,TRBJ2-1,TRBV19,TRBD1,CASSPTKAGTGTSYNEQFF,TGTGCCAGTAGTCCCACAAAGGCGGGGACAGGGACCTCCTACAATGAGCAGTTCTTC
NA,TRBJ2-1,TRBV6-5,NA,CASSLTPGLTYNEQFF,TGTGCCAGCAGTTTAACGCCGGGACTTACTTACAATGAGCAGTTCTTC
NA,TRBJ1-6,TRBV5-6,NA,CASSSSPRGAYNSPLHF,TGTGCCAGCAGCTCCTCCCCCCGGGGGGCCTATAATTCACCCCTCCACTTT
NA,TRBJ2-3,TRBV11-2,NA,CASSSLGLEDTQYF,TGTGCCAGCAGCTCCCTCGGACTGGAGGATACGCAGTATTTT
NA,TRBJ2-1,TRBV7-2,NA,CASSLQGSPYNEQFF,TGTGCCAGCAGCCTCCAGGGTAGCCCTTACAATGAGCAGTTCTTC
few,TRBJ2-1,TRBV9,NA,CASSVYNSPMEGEQFF,TGTGCCAGCAGCGTATACAACAGCCCCATGGAAGGTGAGCAGTTCTTC
NA,TRBJ1-1,TRBV6-5,TRBD1,CASSFGTGLEAFF,TGTGCCAGCAGTTTCGGGACAGGTCTAGAAGCTTTCTTT
NA,TRBJ2-7,TRBV9,NA,CASSVGTEKYEQYF,TGTGCCAGCAGCGTAGGGACAGAAAAATACGAGCAGTACTTC
NA,TRBJ2-1,TRBV5-8,NA,CASSFQGGRLYNEQFF,TGTGCCAGCAGCTTCCAAGGGGGACGGCTATACAATGAGCAGTTCTTC
NA,TRBJ1-5,TRBV28,TRBD1,CASSRDRGSNQPQHF,TGTGCCAGCAGCCGTGACAGGGGAAGCAATCAGCCCCAGCATTTT
NA,TRBJ2-6,TRBV6-5,NA,CASGPGSGANVLTF,TGTGCCAGCGGCCCAGGCTCTGGGGCCAACGTCCTGACTTTC
NA,TRBJ2-7,TRBV10-3,TRBD1,CAISDVPGQGKSEQYF,TGTGCCATCAGTGACGTGCCGGGACAGGGGAAGTCCGAGCAGTACTTC